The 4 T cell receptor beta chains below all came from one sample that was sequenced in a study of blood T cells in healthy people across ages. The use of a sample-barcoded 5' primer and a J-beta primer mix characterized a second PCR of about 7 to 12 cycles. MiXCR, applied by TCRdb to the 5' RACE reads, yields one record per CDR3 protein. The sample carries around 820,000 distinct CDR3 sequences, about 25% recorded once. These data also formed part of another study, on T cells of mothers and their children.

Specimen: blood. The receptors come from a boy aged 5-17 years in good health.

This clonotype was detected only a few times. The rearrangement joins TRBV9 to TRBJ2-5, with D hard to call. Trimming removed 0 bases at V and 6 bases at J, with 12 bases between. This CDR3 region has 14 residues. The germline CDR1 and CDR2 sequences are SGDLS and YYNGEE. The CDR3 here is CASSVELDPQTQYF. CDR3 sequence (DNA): TGTGCCAGCAGCGTAGAGCTAGACCCGCAGACCCAGTACTTC.

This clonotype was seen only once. This CDR3 is CSAPVGGEKLFF. CDR3 sequence (DNA): TGCAGTGCCCCGGTGGGGGGGGAAAAACTGTTTTTT. The chain recombines TRBV20-1 with TRBJ1-4, with D maybe TRBD1 (5 bases). CDR3 length equals 12 residues. V lost 6 bases to trimming and J lost 8 bases, with 13 bases between them. Germline assignment: CDR1 DFQATT and CDR2 SNEGSKA (reference sequence).

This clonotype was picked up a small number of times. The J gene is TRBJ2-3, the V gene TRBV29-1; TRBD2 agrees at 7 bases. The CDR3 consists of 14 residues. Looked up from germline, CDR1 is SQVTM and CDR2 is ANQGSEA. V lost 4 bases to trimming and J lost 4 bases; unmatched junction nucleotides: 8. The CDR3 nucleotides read TGCAGCGTTGCGAAAAGACTAGCCCCAGATACGCAGTATTTT. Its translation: CSVAKRLAPDTQYF.

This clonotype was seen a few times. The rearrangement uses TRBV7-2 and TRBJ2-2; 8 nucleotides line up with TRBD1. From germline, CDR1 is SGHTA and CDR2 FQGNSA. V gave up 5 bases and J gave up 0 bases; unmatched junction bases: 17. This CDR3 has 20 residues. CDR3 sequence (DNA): TGTGCCAGCAGCAAGAGGCCCGGGACAGGCTCCATCTCGAACACCGGGGAGCTGTTTTTT. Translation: CASSKRPGTGSISNTGELFF.